The 9 T cell receptor beta chains below come from one sample, sequenced in a study of shared clonotypes between healthy human individuals (dated by TCRdb to about 2020). Library method: the immunoSEQ multiplex PCR assay. Sourced from immuneACCESS, this table was stored by TCRdb with only in-frame sequences that have V and J called. A share of the clones is absent; for the studies checked, an unresolved V gene accounts for under half, and the remainder has no known explanation. This sample lists more than 2,000,000 clones; 90% to 95% were detected once. The ten largest clones capture around 0.14% of the sample. Input material: naive CD4+ T cells sorted from blood. What the cell subset or site label conveys for this sample: CD45RA+ positively selected. These receptors all stem from a man aged 18 to 30 in good health.

The chain uses TRBV2 and TRBJ2-7; D may be TRBD2 (6 bases). The CDR3 is made up of 15 amino acids. V lost 2 bases and J 4 bases, leaving 15 bases between the germline ends. Germline loops: CDR1 SNHLY, CDR2 FYNNEI. The CDR3 protein is CASSEPSGLSYEQYF. DNA for the CDR3: TGTGCCAGCAGTGAACCCTCGGGACTGTCATACGAGCAGTACTTC.

The chain has TRBV7-9 and TRBJ2-3, with TRBD2 matching over 10 bases. CDR3 size: 14 residues. Germline-derived CDR1 and CDR2 are SEHNR and FQNEAQ (reference sequence). V was clipped by 3 bases and J by 5 bases; unmatched bases: 2. CDR3 amino acids: CASSFRLAGDTQYF. In DNA form, the CDR3 reads TGTGCCAGCAGCTTTAGACTAGCGGGAGATACGCAGTATTTT.

CDR3 sequence: CASSLGQGEHYEQYF. The CDR3 nucleotides read TGTGCCAGCAGCTTAGGACAGGGGGAACACTACGAGCAGTACTTC. V gene TRBV7-2 combines with J gene TRBJ2-7, with 9 bases that match TRBD1. CDR1 SGHTA and CDR2 FQGNSA come from the germline V gene. V was clipped by 1 base and J by 3 bases; unmatched bases: 4. CDR3 length: 15 amino acids.

The rearrangement links TRBV10-3 to TRBJ1-3, with D possibly matching TRBD1 (5 bases). Germline V CDR1 and CDR2: ENHRY, SYGVKD. Trimming took 5 bases from V and 4 from J, leaving 15 bases between them. CDR3 size: 15 residues. In DNA, the CDR3 is TGTGCCATCAGTTCCGATGACAGAAGAGGAAACACCATATATTTT. Its protein product is CAISSDDRRGNTIYF.

V and J are TRBV7-2 and TRBJ2-2; D gene uncertain. Germline assignment: CDR1 SGHTA and CDR2 FQGNSA. V was clipped by 3 bases and J by 3 bases, with 11 bases between them. This CDR3 comprises 15 residues. The CDR3: CASSLNRPDTGELFF. The CDR3 coding sequence is TGTGCCAGCAGCTTGAACAGACCGGACACCGGGGAGCTGTTTTTT.

In its sample, this clone was seen once. The chain employs TRBV28 and TRBJ1-6; TRBD1 aligns across 7 bases. V trimming: 5 bases; J trimming: 10 bases; junction bases outside the gene matches: 11. This CDR3 contains 15 residues. Per germline, CDR1 MDHEN and CDR2 SYDVKM. CDR3 sequence: CASSPKTGKVSPLHF. As DNA, the CDR3 is TGTGCCAGCAGTCCAAAGACAGGGAAGGTGTCACCCCTCCACTTT.

This rearrangement joins TRBV4-1 to TRBJ2-2; 7 bases match TRBD1. J gave up 1 base and V 1 base, and 0 bases lay outside the gene matches. This CDR3 has 15 residues. Germline values: CDR1 MGHRA, CDR2 YSYEKL. CDR3 residues: CASSQGTGNTGELFF. CDR3 sequence (DNA): TGCGCCAGCAGCCAAGGGACAGGGAACACCGGGGAGCTGTTTTTT.

With respect to this clone: Other nucleotide sequences from this sample produce the same CDR3. J is TRBJ2-7 and V is TRBV7-2; no firm D call. The germline V gene encodes CDR1 SGHTA and CDR2 FQGNSA. V was clipped by 2 bases and J by 4 bases, with 3 bases between them. The CDR3 consists of 11 residues. The CDR3 bases are TGTGCCAGCAGCTTATTTTACGAGCAGTACTTC. Protein: CASSLFYEQYF.

The chain couples TRBV21-1 to TRBJ2-7; TRBD1 is the table's D call and was not checked against the DNA. TRBV21-1 is a pseudogene. This CDR3 contains 13 residues. The chain's CDR3 is CARIRDRGSEQYF. The CDR3 DNA follows: TGTGCCAGGATTCGGGACAGGGGGTCCGAGCAGTACTTC.